This is a list of T cell receptor beta chains from one sample in a study of regulatory T cells. Using immunoSEQ multiplex PCR, the repertoire was profiled, and TCRdb retains in-frame clones only, with some absent. The sample lists tens of thousands of clones; less than 95% were seen once. The specimen was conventional CD4+ T cells sorted from blood. The origin of the receptors is a person in their late teens or twenties with CD3G deficiency. The CDR3 runs from the conserved cysteine through the conserved F or W. A D gene is named only where the DNA matches it firmly. The listing skips clone size in some rows; elsewhere it reads once, few, many or a size class.

d_call | j_call | v_call | clone_size | cdr3_nt | cdr3_aa
- | TRBJ2-5 | TRBV28 | - | TGTGCCAGCAGTCTCGGGACCCGAGCAGAGACCCAGTACTTC | CASSLGTRAETQYF
- | TRBJ2-6 | TRBV28 | - | TGTGCCAGCAGCCTGGACAGCTCTGGGGCCAACGTCCTGACTTTC | CASSLDSSGANVLTF
- | TRBJ1-3 | TRBV28 | few | TGTGCCAGCAGCCTCCCAGGAACCTCCTCTGGAAACACCATATATTTT | CASSLPGTSSGNTIYF
TRBD1 | TRBJ2-7 | TRBV6-1 | - | TGTGCCAGCAGTGAATGGGGACAGAACTACGAGCAGTACTTC | CASSEWGQNYEQYF
TRBD1 | TRBJ2-3 | TRBV28 | - | TGTGCCAGCAGTTTGGCAAGGACAGGTCGCACAGATACGCAGTATTTT | CASSLARTGRTDTQYF
- | TRBJ1-1 | TRBV14 | - | TGTGCCAGCAGCCCAACAGGGAACGAAGCTTTCTTT | CASSPTGNEAFF
- | TRBJ2-3 | TRBV7-9 | - | TGTGCCAGCAGCCCGATGGGGGCGGGACCGCAGTATTTT | CASSPMGAGPQYF
- | TRBJ2-4 | TRBV5-1 | - | TGCGCCAGCAGCTACGGCGCGGCCAAAAACATTCAGTACTTC | CASSYGAAKNIQYF
TRBD1 | TRBJ1-2 | TRBV5-1 | once | TGCGCCAGCAGCTCCCGACAGGGGGTGAGCGGCTACACCTTC | CASSSRQGVSGYTF
- | TRBJ1-2 | TRBV18 | - | TGTGCCAGCTCACCAGTACGGAGCGGAACCATATTC | CASSPVRSGTIF
- | TRBJ2-2 | TRBV6-1 | - | TGTGCCAGCAGTGTCAGGGATACCACCCCCGGGGAGCTGTTTTTT | CASSVRDTTPGELFF
TRBD1 | TRBJ1-5 | TRBV2 | - | TGTGCCAGCAGAGAGACAGGGGTCCTCAATCAGCCCCAGCATTTT | CASRETGVLNQPQHF
- | TRBJ1-1 | TRBV2 | - | TGTGCCAGCATGTGGATGAACACTGAAGCTTTCTTT | CASMWMNTEAFF
TRBD1 | TRBJ1-1 | TRBV5-1 | - | TGCGCCAGCAGCTTGTCTCCGACAGGGATTGGGACTGAAGCTTTCTTT | CASSLSPTGIGTEAFF
- | TRBJ2-2 | TRBV2 | - | TGTGCCAGCAGGGGAGAATCTACTACGGGGGAGCTGTTTTTT | CASRGESTTGELFF
TRBD2 | TRBJ2-7 | TRBV28 | - | TGTGCCAGCAGTTCCGGGACTAGCGCCTTTTCCTACGAGCAGTACTTC | CASSSGTSAFSYEQYF
- | TRBJ1-2 | TRBV6-1 | - | TGTGCCAGCAGTGAAGGCCTGACAGGCTTCTATGGCTACACCTTC | CASSEGLTGFYGYTF
- | TRBJ1-1 | TRBV5-1 | - | TGCGCCAGCAGCTTGTGGTGGGCCGGCACTGAAGCTTTCTTT | CASSLWWAGTEAFF
TRBD2 | TRBJ2-3 | TRBV28 | - | TGTGCCAGCGCTGTTAGCGGGCGCACAGATACGCAGTATTTT | CASAVSGRTDTQYF
TRBD2 | TRBJ2-5 | TRBV5-1 | - | TGCGCCAGCAGCAATACCGGGACTAGCGGGGAGACCCAGTACTTC | CASSNTGTSGETQYF
- | TRBJ2-1 | TRBV19 | - | TGTGCCAGTAGTAGGGCAGGGGAAAGCTCCTACAATGAGCAGTTCTTC | CASSRAGESSYNEQFF
TRBD1 | TRBJ2-6 | TRBV6-6 | - | TGTGCCAGCAGGACAGGGGGAGGGGCCAACGTCCTGACTTTC | CASRTGGGANVLTF
- | TRBJ2-7 | TRBV6-5 | once | TGTGCCAGCAGTGACCATAGGGGCTACGAGCAGTACTTC | CASSDHRGYEQYF
- | TRBJ2-5 | TRBV11-3 | - | TGTGCCAGCAGCTCATCAGGGGAACAAGAGACCCAGTACTTC | CASSSSGEQETQYF
- | TRBJ2-5 | TRBV30 | - | TGTGCCTGGAAAGGGGGACCCCAAGAGACCCAGTACTTC | CAWKGGPQETQYF
TRBD2 | TRBJ2-7 | TRBV28 | - | TGTGCCAGCAGCGGGGGTTTGGGGACTAGCGGGAAAGTCTCCTACGAGCAGTACTTC | CASSGGLGTSGKVSYEQYF
TRBD1 | TRBJ1-2 | TRBV11-2 | - | TGTGCCAGCAGCTTCAGGGGGGACAGGGTAAACTATGGCTACACCTTC | CASSFRGDRVNYGYTF
- | TRBJ2-1 | TRBV7-8 | - | TGTGCCAGCAGCTTAGATAGGGCCGGCAATGAGCAGTTCTTC | CASSLDRAGNEQFF
- | TRBJ2-1 | TRBV28 | once | TGTGCCAGCACAAGTACCCACAATGAGCAGTTCTTC | CASTSTHNEQFF
- | TRBJ1-2 | TRBV6-1 | - | TGTGCCAGCACTACACCCTCAGGGAAGGACTATGGCTACACCTTC | CASTTPSGKDYGYTF
- | TRBJ1-2 | TRBV28 | - | TGTGCCAGCAGTTTATGGACAGGAGACGTCTATGGCTACACCTTC | CASSLWTGDVYGYTF
- | TRBJ2-7 | TRBV6-1 | - | TGTGCCAGCAGTAGGGCGGATTCCTACGAGCAGTACTTC | CASSRADSYEQYF
TRBD1 | TRBJ1-1 | TRBV6-1 | - | TGTGCCAGCAGTGTGCAGGGGGCGGGTACTGAAGCTTTCTTT | CASSVQGAGTEAFF
TRBD1 | TRBJ2-7 | TRBV6-1 | - | TGTGCCAGCAGTGATCGGACAGGGAAAGATGTCGACGAGCAGTACTTC | CASSDRTGKDVDEQYF
TRBD2 | TRBJ2-1 | TRBV7-9 | - | TGTGCCAGCGGGCTAGCGGGAGACAGTGAGCAGTTCTTC | CASGLAGDSEQFF
TRBD1 | TRBJ2-5 | TRBV18 | - | TGTGCCAGCTCACAGGGGGCTCGGGAGACCCAGTACTTC | CASSQGARETQYF
- | TRBJ2-7 | TRBV2 | - | TGTGCCAGCAGTGAACGAGAGGGGCGCTACGAGCAGTACTTC | CASSEREGRYEQYF
- | TRBJ2-3 | TRBV6-1 | - | TGTGCCAGCCTCAATCGCGGCACAGATACGCAGTATTTT | CASLNRGTDTQYF
- | TRBJ2-7 | TRBV5-4 | - | TGTGCCAGCAGTCCATGGGACGAGCAGTACTTC | CASSPWDEQYF
TRBD2 | TRBJ2-1 | TRBV28 | - | TGTGCCAGCAGTTCCCTACTAGCGGGGGCCTACAATGAGCAGTTCTTC | CASSSLLAGAYNEQFF
- | TRBJ2-3 | TRBV5-1 | - | TGCGCCAGCAGCTTGGGCCGGCGGGTCGATTCTGATACGCAGTATTTT | CASSLGRRVDSDTQYF
- | TRBJ2-7 | TRBV7-8 | - | TGTGCCAGCAGCTTAGGGCAGAGCGGCGCCTACGAGCAGTACTTC | CASSLGQSGAYEQYF
- | TRBJ2-7 | TRBV28 | - | TGTGCCAGCAGCTCCGGGGGGCCTCGGGAGCAGTACTTC | CASSSGGPREQYF
- | TRBJ1-2 | TRBV28 | - | TGTGCCAGCAGTTTATCCAGCAACTATGGCTACACCTTC | CASSLSSNYGYTF
- | TRBJ1-1 | TRBV27 | - | TGTGCCAGCAGTTCCCCTTGGGGAAGGTACACTGAAGCTTTCTTT | CASSSPWGRYTEAFF
- | TRBJ1-2 | TRBV10-3 | - | TGTGCCACCTCAAGAGGCTATGGCTACACCTTC | CATSRGYGYTF
- | TRBJ1-4 | TRBV2 | - | TGTGCCAGCAGTGAAGGGCAGGCTAATGAAAAACTGTTTTTT | CASSEGQANEKLFF
TRBD2 | TRBJ2-3 | TRBV11-2 | - | TGTGCCAGCAGCTTACGACTAGCGGGCGGCGGAGATACGCAGTATTTT | CASSLRLAGGGDTQYF
- | TRBJ2-7 | TRBV7-9 | once | TGTGCCAGCAGCCCCGGGACGGCCAGTACCTCCGAGCAGTACTTC | CASSPGTASTSEQYF
TRBD1 | TRBJ1-1 | TRBV7-9 | - | TGTGCCAGCAGCGGGGACAGGGGGCCAGCTTTCTTT | CASSGDRGPAFF
- | TRBJ1-1 | TRBV5-1 | - | TGCGCCAGCAGCTCGGGACCGGGGACTGAAGCTTTCTTT | CASSSGPGTEAFF
TRBD1 | TRBJ2-6 | TRBV4-1 | - | TGCGCCAGCAGCCAACTCAGACAGGGGGCGGGTTCTGGGGCCAACGTCCTGACTTTC | CASSQLRQGAGSGANVLTF
- | TRBJ2-3 | TRBV7-9 | - | TGTGCCAGCAGCTTAGAAGGGGGGAGCACAGATACGCAGTATTTT | CASSLEGGSTDTQYF